This TCR beta chain came from a study of T cells after yellow fever vaccination. Findings and limits, study-wide: It was the secondary response that reached its peak faster, day 5 versus 15, but it was weaker.

UMIs were added to TCR cDNA along with a universal primer site when it was made by 5'RACE template switching. In TCRdb, the 5' RACE reads were re-called with MiXCR into one record per CDR3 protein. The sample includes hundreds of thousands of distinct CDR3 sequences, around 10% of them seen just once. In this sample, this clonotype turned up many times. The antigen is undetermined. CDR1 LGHDT and CDR2 YNNKEL come from the germline V gene (reference sequence). The trim removed 2 bases at V and 8 bases at J, leaving 9 bases unmatched. The CDR3 has 15 residues. The chain uses TRBV3-1 and TRBJ2-7; the match to TRBD1 covers 10 bases. The source material was CD4+ T cells sorted from PBMCs, sampled 5 days after the yellow fever booster vaccination. This receptor was obtained from a man aged 18 to 30 who received the YFV17D yellow fever vaccine. The CDR3 here is CASSQQGTGELKQYF. CDR3 nucleotides: TGTGCCAGCAGCCAACAAGGGACAGGGGAGTTAAAGCAGTACTTC.